The TCR beta chain described here comes from a study of control samples from healthy donors and cancer patients. Assay used: immunoSEQ multiplex PCR; TCRdb lists only in-frame clones, some missing. This sample carries fewer than 95,000 clones, about 85% of them seen once, and the ten largest clones take over 2%. V was cut by 0 bases and J by 0 bases, with 4 bases left in between. This CDR3 region has 14 residues. Looked up from germline, CDR1 is SGHDT and CDR2 is YYEEEE. The sequencing input was blood. The genes are TRBV5-6 and TRBJ1-3; D call uncertain. The receptor was derived from a woman aged 40-49 years in good health. Here the CDR3 reads CASSLDVSGNTIYF. For the CDR3, the DNA is TGTGCCAGCAGCTTGGATGTCTCTGGAAACACCATATATTTT.